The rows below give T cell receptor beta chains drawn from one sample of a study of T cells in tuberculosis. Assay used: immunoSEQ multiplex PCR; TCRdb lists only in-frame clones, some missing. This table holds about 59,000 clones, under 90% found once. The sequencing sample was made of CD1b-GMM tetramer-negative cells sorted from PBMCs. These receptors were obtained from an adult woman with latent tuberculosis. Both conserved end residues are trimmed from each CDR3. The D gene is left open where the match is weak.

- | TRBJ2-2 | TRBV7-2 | ASSLAGGPAGELF
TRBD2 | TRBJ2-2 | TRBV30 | ACTAGAVNTGELF
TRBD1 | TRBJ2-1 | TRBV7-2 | ASSFRQGSGGNEQF
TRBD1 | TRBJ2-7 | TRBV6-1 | ASSDQGQGLSYEQY
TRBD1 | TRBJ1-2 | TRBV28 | ASSFRQGRGGYT
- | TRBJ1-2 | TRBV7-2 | ASSLATAYSSYGYT
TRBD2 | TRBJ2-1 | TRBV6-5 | ASSYEAGGPYNEQF
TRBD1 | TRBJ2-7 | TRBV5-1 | ASSLRDRTSYEQY
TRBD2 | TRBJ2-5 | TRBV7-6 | ASSLAGGATETQY
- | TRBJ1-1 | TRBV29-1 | SACAVTEAF
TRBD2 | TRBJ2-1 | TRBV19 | ASSIDPWTSGKYNEQF
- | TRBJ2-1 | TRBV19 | ASSIVEGDEQF
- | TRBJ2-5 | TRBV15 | ATSRGRGSGETQY
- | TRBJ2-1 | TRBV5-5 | ASSSEPGRVYNEQF
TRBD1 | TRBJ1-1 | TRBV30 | AWSRDRVEAF
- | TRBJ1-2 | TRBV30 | ACRIQGSNYGYT
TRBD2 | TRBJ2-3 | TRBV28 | ASSAPSPGLVDTQY
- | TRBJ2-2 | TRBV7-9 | ASSLQGTDTGELF
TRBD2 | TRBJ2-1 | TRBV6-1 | ASRRRGGNNEQF
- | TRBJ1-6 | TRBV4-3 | ASSQGAQGRHSPLH
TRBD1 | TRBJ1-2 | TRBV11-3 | ASSPGTASNYGYT
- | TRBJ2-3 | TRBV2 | ARQQGSDTQY
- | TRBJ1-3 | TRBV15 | ATSRESGRLGNTIY
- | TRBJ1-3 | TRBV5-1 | ASSLSGAHGNTIY
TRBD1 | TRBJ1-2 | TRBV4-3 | ASSQGGTGTLYGYT
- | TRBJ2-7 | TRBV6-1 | ASRVGSVGYEQY
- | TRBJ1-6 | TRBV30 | AWSVQGNNSPLH
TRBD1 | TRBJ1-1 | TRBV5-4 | ASSLAVTGLNTEAF